This entry describes one TCR beta chain. What it binds is unknown. This specimen belongs to a study of T-cell reconstitution after alpha-beta-depleted transplantation in children. The ends were cut back, 2 bases at V and 0 bases at J, with 13 bases in the middle. CDR3 length: 16 residues. Germline V gene lookup returns CDR1 SGHAT and CDR2 FQNNGV. Unique molecular identifiers were built into the TCRbeta library. TCRdb re-called the PCR reads through MiXCR, storing one row per CDR3 protein. Among 250,000 to 400,000 distinct CDR3 sequences listed, approximately 23% were seen once. Findings and caveats of the study: Several hundred expanded graft clones reportedly gave rise to the alpha-beta T cells present about two months after transplant. Diversity and T-cell counts at one year after transplant derived mostly from new T cells.

The source of this sequence is a male patient between 5 and 17 years old who had a stem cell transplant for acute lymphoblastic leukemia, so the T cells may come from the graft donor. This material consisted of PBMCs, mostly from graft donor cells, taken 180 days after TCRalphabeta/CD19-depleted stem cell transplant. This sequence joins TRBV11-2 and TRBJ1-1, with unresolved D. The CDR3 is CASSLSPAGMNTEAFF. The CDR3 DNA follows: TGTGCCAGCAGCTTATCGCCAGCCGGCATGAACACTGAAGCTTTCTTT. The whole variable domain, remainder taken from reference TRBV11-2 and TRBJ1-1, is EAGVAQSPRYKIIEKRQSVAFWCNPISGHATLYWYQQILGQGPKLLIQFQNNGVVDDSQLPKDRFSAERLKGVDSTLKIQPAKLEDSAVYLCASSLSPAGMNTEAFFGQGTRLTVV.